The source of this T cell receptor beta chain is a study of cytomegalovirus exposure and HLA in healthy donors. On the study more broadly: Later, an analysis reported that the 120 or so validation repertoires had used the same platform as the approximately 670 first-cohort repertoires.

Study-level results: It was reportedly the case that the classifier diagnosed cytomegalovirus status with high specificity and sensitivity. Subsequent analysis revealed that first-cohort TCR clusters tended to co-occur in the 120 or so validation repertoires.

Produced via immunoSEQ multiplex PCR; TCRdb's table is partial and in-frame only. The sample yields 220,000 or so clones, less than 90% seen once. There are 15 residues in the CDR3. Trimming took off 1 base at V and 5 bases at J, with 15 bases between the two ends. CDR1 and CDR2 from the germline V gene are SGHNT and YYREEE (reference sequence). Note on this clone: The target antigen is unknown.

Sequencing was performed on PBMCs. The receptor comes from a woman aged 18-29 years in good health and CMV-seronegative. The chain has TRBV5-4 and TRBJ2-5; the D gene could be TRBD1 or TRBD2 (5 bases each). The CDR3 region has the DNA TGTGCCAGCAGCTTGAGCTGGGGGAATCGGGAGACCCAGTACTTC. Translated: CASSLSWGNRETQYF.